This T cell receptor beta chain was sequenced in a study of Ad26.COV2.S vaccination and SARS-CoV-2 variants. Across the whole study: Donor was in the COV1001 Ad26.COV2.S trial arm. Donor got 5x10^10 or 1x10^11 viral particles of Ad26.COV2.S. Regarding the study as a whole: Total responses of T cells may have been underestimated by the analyses of TCR breadth and depth.

Assay: immunoSEQ multiplex PCR; the TCRdb copy retains only in-frame clones and omits some. The sample yields some 340,000 clones, roughly 80% seen once. To note about this clone: Its antigen is unidentified. A much bigger clone sits one base away, suggesting this may be a read error.

V lost 2 bases and J 1 base, leaving 3 bases between the germline ends. The CDR3 contains 13 residues. Germline V lookup: CDR1 SEHNR, CDR2 FQNEAQ (reference sequence). Treatment of the sample: 15 to 20 received Ad26.COV2.S at low or high dose, single or two shots; a few received placebo; per-sample allocation not given. At day 63 after the first vaccine or placebo injection, samples were drawn. The TCR originated in a person between 18 and 65 years old who received the Ad26.COV2.S COVID-19 vaccine or a placebo. Sample: peripheral blood, taken in a trial of Ad26.COV2.S vaccine versus placebo. The genes are TRBV7-9 and TRBJ1-3; no firm D call. CDR3 in DNA: TGTGCCAGCAGCTTACAATCTGGAAACACCATATATTTT. It is translated as CASSLQSGNTIYF.